These 7 T cell receptor beta chains were sequenced from one sample in a study of T cell repertoires in cytomegalovirus infection (dated by TCRdb to between 2018 and 2021). This sample was sequenced with an Illumina HiSeq 1500. TCRdb reprocessing: public reads trimmed at Q25 with fastp, clones called with MiXCR, in-frame beta chains kept. Every entry covers one CDR3 protein and lists the most common genes and DNA from its rows. The sample table lists 290,000 or so distinct CDR3 sequences, about 9.2% of them with a count of one. Less than 3% of the sample comes from the top ten. Sequenced material: PBMCs. These TCRs come from a human donor in good health (CMV status not recorded). Some clones in this sample may be carry-over from other donors' samples.

This sequence joins TRBV19 and TRBJ1-3; TRBD1 might be the D (6 bases). The CDR3 runs to 16 residues. Germline V gene lookup returns CDR1 LNHDA and CDR2 SQIVND (reference sequence). V lost 7 bases and J 0 bases, leaving 16 bases between the germline ends. The CDR3 loop reads CASNRGGDVSGNTIYF. The CDR3 DNA sequence: TGTGCCAGTAATCGAGGGGGGGACGTCTCTGGAAACACCATATATTTT.

This clonotype was found many times. The chain carries TRBV7-2 and TRBJ1-2; a possible D gene is TRBD1 (6 bases). The germline V and J ends were trimmed by 0 bases and 5 bases, with 13 bases remaining between them. CDR1 and CDR2 (germline): SGHTA, FQGNSA. This CDR3 region has 15 residues. CDR3 bases: TGTGCCAGCAGCTTAGCGGCGGAGGGGGGATATGGCTACACCTTC. It encodes CASSLAAEGGYGYTF.

In this sample, this clonotype turned up a few times. The chain employs TRBV7-9 and TRBJ2-1; unclear D gene. Looked up from germline, CDR1 is SEHNR and CDR2 is FQNEAQ (reference sequence). The V and J ends lost 8 bases and 14 bases respectively, with 7 bases between them. This CDR3 spans 8 amino acids. Here the CDR3 DNA reads TGTGCCAGCTCCAACGAGTTCTTC. It translates to CASSNEFF.

The V call is TRBV6-5, the J call TRBJ1-2, with D perhaps TRBD1 (5 bases). The CDR3 has 20 residues. Between the trimmed V and J ends, which lost 5 bases and 7 bases, there was a span of 35 bases. Germline V lookup: CDR1 MNHEY, CDR2 SVGAGI. The CDR3 sequence is CASSKRRGLTTTSIIFGYTF. In nucleotides, the CDR3 is TGTGCCAGCAGTAAACGCCGGGGACTTACCACGACATCGATAATTTTTGGCTACACCTTC.

This clonotype has ten or more counts. The rearrangement uses TRBV5-4 and TRBJ2-7; 8 bases align to TRBD2. CDR1 and CDR2 from the germline V gene are SGHNT and YYREEE (reference sequence). The CDR3 is 14 amino acids. The V and J ends lost 4 bases and 2 bases, in that order; junction bases with no gene match: 5. The CDR3 nucleotides read TGTGCCAGCAGCCCGGGAGGGTTGCCCTACGAGCAGTACTTC. This translates into CASSPGGLPYEQYF.

A few counts support this clonotype. This sequence joins TRBV14 and TRBJ1-5; D is perhaps TRBD1 (6 bases). Between the trimmed V and J ends, which lost 1 base and 3 bases, there was a span of 7 bases. CDR1 is SGHDN, CDR2 FVKESK, per germline. The CDR3 is 14 residues long. The CDR3 loop reads CASSQGTVNQPQHF. The CDR3 DNA is TGTGCCAGCAGCCAAGGGACAGTCAATCAGCCCCAGCATTTT.

This clonotype has a count of ten or more. This rearrangement joins TRBV28 to TRBJ1-4, with D unclear. CDR1 MDHEN and CDR2 SYDVKM come from the germline V gene. The CDR3 consists of 12 residues. With 6 bases removed from V and 0 bases from J, the gap between germline ends came to 2 bases. In nucleotides, the CDR3 is TGTGCCAGCAGGGCAACTAATGAAAAACTGTTTTTT. Its translation: CASRATNEKLFF.